This T cell receptor beta chain was retrieved from a study of neoadjuvant anti-PD-1 for oral cavity cancer. J gave up 6 bases and V 4 bases, and 4 bases lay outside the gene matches. The CDR3 covers 14 residues. Looked up from germline, CDR1 is SGHDN and CDR2 is FVKESK. Most tumor samples had around 4.5 ug input DNA in two replicates. TCRdb's copy holds only in-frame clones and misses some; the assay was immunoSEQ multiplex PCR. The table records more than 9,500 clones, around 60% of them present only once. The patients had HPV-negative, locally advanced oral cavity squamous cell carcinoma. This clone was recorded a few times. Its antigen is not known. Study-wide results and limits: Pretreatment Treg/Th17 ratio correlated inversely with post-treatment tumor clonality. With three patients per group, TCR findings need larger cohorts.

The receptor comes from a person aged 40 to 85 with oral cavity squamous cell carcinoma. J is TRBJ1-2 and V is TRBV14; 11 bases map to TRBD1. The sample in question was tumor tissue, obtained before nivolumab (anti-PD-1) treatment. In DNA, the CDR3 is TGTGCCAGCAGCCCCCCGGACAGGGGGCATGGCTACACCTTC. It specifies CASSPPDRGHGYTF.